This T cell receptor beta chain was sequenced during a study of shared clonotypes between healthy human individuals. Overall study context: Donors, aged 18 to 49, were a couple of women and a few men. Per-donor plates numbered three CD4 naive, three CD4 memory, two CD8 naive and one CD8 memory.

Profiled with immunoSEQ multiplex PCR; TCRdb holds only in-frame clones, not every one. The table has approximately 2,000,000 clones, about nine tenths seen once. Study results and caveats: Blood alone was sampled, and tissue repertoires likely differ. All-four-donor shared clonotypes had higher generation probabilities than non-shared clonotypes did.

About this clone: Antigen unknown. The sample holds other DNA sequences that translate to the same CDR3.

The ends lost 8 bases at V and 2 bases at J; junction bases unmatched: 5. This CDR3 is 14 amino acids long. Germline V gene data show CDR1 as LNHDA and CDR2 as SQIVND (reference sequence). The chain has TRBV19 and TRBJ1-3; TRBD1 matches 8 bases. The sample comprised naive CD4+ T cells from PBMCs. Specified subset: CD45RA+ positively selected. This TCR came from a man in his late teens or twenties in good health. Some clones in this sample may be carry-over from other donors' samples. As DNA, the CDR3 is TGTGCCAGTTCAAGACAGGGGACTGGAAACACCATATATTTT. It codes for CASSRQGTGNTIYF.